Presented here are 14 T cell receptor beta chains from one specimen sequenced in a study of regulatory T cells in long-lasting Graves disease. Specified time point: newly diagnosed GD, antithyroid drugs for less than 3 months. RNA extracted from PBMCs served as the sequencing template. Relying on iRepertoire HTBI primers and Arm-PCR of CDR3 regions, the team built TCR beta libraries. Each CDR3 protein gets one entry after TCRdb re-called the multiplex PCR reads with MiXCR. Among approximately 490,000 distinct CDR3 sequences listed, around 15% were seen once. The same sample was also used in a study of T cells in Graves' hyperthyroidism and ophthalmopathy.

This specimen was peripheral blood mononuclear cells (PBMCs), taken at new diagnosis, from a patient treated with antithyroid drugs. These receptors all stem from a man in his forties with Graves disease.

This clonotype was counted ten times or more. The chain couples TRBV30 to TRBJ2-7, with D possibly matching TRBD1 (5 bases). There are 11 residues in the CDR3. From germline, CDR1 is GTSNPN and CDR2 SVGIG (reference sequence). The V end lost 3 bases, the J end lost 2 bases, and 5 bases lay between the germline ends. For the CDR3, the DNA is TGTGCCTGGAGGGACACCTACGAGCAGTACTTC. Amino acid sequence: CAWRDTYEQYF.

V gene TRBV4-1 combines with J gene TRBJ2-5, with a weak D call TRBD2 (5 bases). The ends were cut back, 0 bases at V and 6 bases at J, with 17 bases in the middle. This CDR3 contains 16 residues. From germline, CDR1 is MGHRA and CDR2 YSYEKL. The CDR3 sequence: CASSQDLWERGQTQYF. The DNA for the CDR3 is TGCGCCAGCAGCCAAGATTTATGGGAACGAGGGCAGACCCAGTACTTC.

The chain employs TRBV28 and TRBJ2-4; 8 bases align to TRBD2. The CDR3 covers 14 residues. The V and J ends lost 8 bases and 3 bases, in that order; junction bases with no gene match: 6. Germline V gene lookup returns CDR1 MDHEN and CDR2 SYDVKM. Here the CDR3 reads CASGPSGSKNIQYF. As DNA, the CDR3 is TGTGCCAGCGGACCGAGCGGGAGCAAAAACATTCAGTACTTC. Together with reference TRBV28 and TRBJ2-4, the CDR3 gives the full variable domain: DVKVTQSSRYLVKRTGEKVFLECVQDMDHENMFWYRQDPGLGLRLIYFSYDVKMKEKGDIPEGYSVSREKKERFSLILESASTNQTSMYLCASGPSGSKNIQYFGAGTRLSVL.

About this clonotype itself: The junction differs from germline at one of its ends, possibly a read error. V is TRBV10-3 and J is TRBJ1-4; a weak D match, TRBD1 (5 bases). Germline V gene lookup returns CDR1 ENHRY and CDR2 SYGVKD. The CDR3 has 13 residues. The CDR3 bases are TGTGCCATCGGTGACAGTCGGAATGAAAAACTGTTTTTT. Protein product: CAIGDSRNEKLFF.

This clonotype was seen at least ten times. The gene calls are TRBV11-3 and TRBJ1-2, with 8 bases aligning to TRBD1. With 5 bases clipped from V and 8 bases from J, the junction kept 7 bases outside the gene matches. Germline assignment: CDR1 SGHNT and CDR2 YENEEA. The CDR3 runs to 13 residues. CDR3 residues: CASSTTGVEGYTF. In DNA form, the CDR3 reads TGTGCCAGCAGCACGACAGGGGTGGAAGGCTACACCTTC.

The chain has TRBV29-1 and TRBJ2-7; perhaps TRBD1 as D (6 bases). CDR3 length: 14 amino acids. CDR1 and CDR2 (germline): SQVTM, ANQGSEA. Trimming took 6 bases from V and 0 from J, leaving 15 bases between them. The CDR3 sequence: CSVLRDKRSYEQYF. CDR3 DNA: TGCAGCGTCCTCCGGGACAAACGCTCCTACGAGCAGTACTTC.

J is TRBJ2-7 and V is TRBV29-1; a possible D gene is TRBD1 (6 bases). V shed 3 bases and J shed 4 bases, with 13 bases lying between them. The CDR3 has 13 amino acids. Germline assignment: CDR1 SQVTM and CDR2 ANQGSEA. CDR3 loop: CSVDRGSSYEQYF. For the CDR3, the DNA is TGCAGCGTTGATAGGGGGAGTAGTTACGAGCAGTACTTC.

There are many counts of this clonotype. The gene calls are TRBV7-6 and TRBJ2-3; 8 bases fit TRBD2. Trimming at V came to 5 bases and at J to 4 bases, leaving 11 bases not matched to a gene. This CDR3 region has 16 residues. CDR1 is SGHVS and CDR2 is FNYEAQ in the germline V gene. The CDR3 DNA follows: TGTGCCAGCAGCCCCAGAGGGGGTAGCGGGGCAGATACGCAGTATTTT. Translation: CASSPRGGSGADTQYF.

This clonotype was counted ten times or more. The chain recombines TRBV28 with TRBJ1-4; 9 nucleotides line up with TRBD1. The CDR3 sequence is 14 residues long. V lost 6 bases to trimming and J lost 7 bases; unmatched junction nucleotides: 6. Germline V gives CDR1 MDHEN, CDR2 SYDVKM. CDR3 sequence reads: CASSRDRVTEKLFF. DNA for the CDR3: TGTGCCAGCAGCCGGGACAGGGTTACTGAAAAACTGTTTTTT. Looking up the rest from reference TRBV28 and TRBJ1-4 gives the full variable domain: DVKVTQSSRYLVKRTGEKVFLECVQDMDHENMFWYRQDPGLGLRLIYFSYDVKMKEKGDIPEGYSVSREKKERFSLILESASTNQTSMYLCASSRDRVTEKLFFGSGTQLSVL.

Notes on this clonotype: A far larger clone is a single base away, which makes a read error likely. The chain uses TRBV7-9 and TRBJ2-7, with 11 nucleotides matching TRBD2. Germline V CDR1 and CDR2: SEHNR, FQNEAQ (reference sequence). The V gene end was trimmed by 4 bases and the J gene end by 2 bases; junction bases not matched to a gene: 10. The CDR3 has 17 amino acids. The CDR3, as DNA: TGTGCCAGCAGCTCGAGACTAGCGGGAACTACCACCTACGAGCAGTACTTC. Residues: CASSSRLAGTTTYEQYF.

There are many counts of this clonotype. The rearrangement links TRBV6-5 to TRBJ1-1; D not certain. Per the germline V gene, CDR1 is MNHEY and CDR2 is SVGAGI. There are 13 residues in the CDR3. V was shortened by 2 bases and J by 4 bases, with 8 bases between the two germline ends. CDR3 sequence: CASSYGRGTEAFF. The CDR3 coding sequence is TGTGCCAGCAGTTACGGTCGGGGCACTGAAGCTTTCTTT.

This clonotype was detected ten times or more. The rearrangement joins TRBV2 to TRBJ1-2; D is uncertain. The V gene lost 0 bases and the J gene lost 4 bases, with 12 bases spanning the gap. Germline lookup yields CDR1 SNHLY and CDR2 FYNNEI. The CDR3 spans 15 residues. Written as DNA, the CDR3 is TGTGCCAGCAGTGAAGCGCTTCGACTAGGCTATGGCTACACCTTC. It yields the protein CASSEALRLGYGYTF.

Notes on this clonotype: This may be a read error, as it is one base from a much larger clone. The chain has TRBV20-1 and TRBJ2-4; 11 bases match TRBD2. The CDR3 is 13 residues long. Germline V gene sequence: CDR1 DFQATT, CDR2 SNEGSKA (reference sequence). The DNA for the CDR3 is TGCAGTGCGACTAGCGGGACGGGAGACAAGCAGCTCTTC. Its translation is CSATSGTGDKQLF.

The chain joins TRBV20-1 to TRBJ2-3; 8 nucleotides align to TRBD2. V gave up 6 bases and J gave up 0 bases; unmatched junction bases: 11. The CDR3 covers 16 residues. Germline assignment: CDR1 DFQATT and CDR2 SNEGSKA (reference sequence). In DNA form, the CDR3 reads TGCAGTGCAACTCTTATAGCGGGACCTAGCACAGATACGCAGTATTTT. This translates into CSATLIAGPSTDTQYF.